This T cell receptor beta chain was sequenced for a study of shared clonotypes between healthy human individuals. About the study: In total, the donors were a couple of women and three men aged 18 to 49.

This clone was seen more than once but under ten times. Germline lookup yields CDR1 MDHEN and CDR2 SYDVKM. V dropped 8 bases and J dropped 6 bases, with 22 bases sitting between them. This CDR3 region has 15 residues. In the original processing: Filtering differed for immunoSEQ, which gave only junction sequences without quality scores. Using immunoSEQ multiplex PCR, the repertoire was profiled, and TCRdb retains in-frame clones only, with some absent. The V and J calls and clone size are taken from that table; D and trimming were inferred from the DNA. The table includes under 1,100,000 clones, 78% detected once.

The source material was memory CD4+ T cells from PBMCs. Indicated subset: CD45RA-negative fraction. The chain recombines TRBV28 with TRBJ1-1; a weak D match, TRBD1 (6 bases). This receptor was taken from a man aged 18 to 35 in good health. Some clones in this sample may be carry-over from other donors' samples. The CDR3 DNA reads as TGTGCCAGCCGACCGTCACGGGGGCAGTTCGCTGAAGCTTTCTTT. Amino acids: CASRPSRGQFAEAFF.